This T cell receptor (beta chain) comes out of a study of blood T cell repertoires in COVID-19. Germline values: CDR1 SGHVS, CDR2 FQNEAQ. Trimming cost V 5 bases and J 4 bases, with 11 bases left between them. This CDR3 is 13 amino acids long. The table came from immunoSEQ multiplex PCR; TCRdb's copy has only in-frame clones and leaves some out. The sample gives about 190,000 clones, about three quarters of which show up once; approximately 3% is in the top ten. Input material: peripheral blood. The chain is built from TRBV7-8 and TRBJ1-2; D is possibly TRBD1 (5 bases). The TCR comes from a woman aged 80 or over with active or convalescent COVID-19. Here the CDR3 reads CASSRDQGYGYTF. CDR3 DNA sequence: TGTGCCAGCAGCCGAGATCAGGGCTATGGCTACACCTTC. Combining the CDR3 with reference TRBV7-8 and TRBJ1-2 gives the whole variable domain GAGVSQSPRYKVAKRGQDVALRCDPISGHVSLFWYQQALGQGPEFLTYFQNEAQLDKSGLPSDRFFAERPEGSVSTLKIQRTQQEDSAVYLCASSRDQGYGYTFGSGTRLTVV.